This T cell receptor (beta chain) was identified in a study of CD8 T cells in ankylosing spondylitis. The sample holds many counts of this clonotype. J was trimmed by 0 bases and V by 6 bases; bases with no gene match: 8. This CDR3 has 15 residues. Germline values: CDR1 DFQATT, CDR2 SNEGSKA (reference sequence). TCRdb itself ran the 5' RACE reads through MiXCR, one entry per CDR3 protein. The repertoire holds under 400,000 distinct CDR3 sequences, with more than 9% as singletons. Sequenced material: blood, either unsorted or a sorted T cell fraction (not recorded which). The clonotype comes from a female donor with ankylosing spondylitis or in good health (not recorded which). V is TRBV20-1 and J is TRBJ1-3, with 7 bases identical to TRBD1. In nucleotides, the CDR3 is TGCAGTGCCAAGAGACAGGGAGCCTCTGGAAACACCATATATTTT. Translation gives CSAKRQGASGNTIYF.